This passage covers 24 T cell receptor beta chains from one sample sequenced in a study of blood T cells in healthy people across ages. A sample-barcoded 5' primer and a J-beta primer mix were used in a second PCR of about 7 to 12 cycles. TCRdb used MiXCR to reprocess the 5' RACE reads, holding one entry per CDR3 protein. Of about 970,000 distinct CDR3 sequences in the sample, about 53% were seen once. The source material was blood. These receptors originate from a woman aged 55-70 years in good health.

In its sample, this clonotype was seen a few times. The chain carries TRBV28 and TRBJ2-3, with 9 bases that match TRBD2. The germline V gene has CDR1 MDHEN and CDR2 SYDVKM. V was pared by 6 bases and J by 4 bases, with 14 bases of the junction left unmatched. The CDR3 is 17 amino acids. CDR3: CASSPRRGGRGADTQYF. As DNA, the CDR3 is TGTGCCAGCAGCCCCAGGAGGGGCGGGAGGGGCGCAGATACGCAGTATTTT.

The chain has TRBV16 and TRBJ1-2; perhaps TRBD1 as D (5 bases). The V end was cut by 5 bases, the J end by 13 bases, with 14 bases between. The germline V gene encodes CDR1 KGHSY and CDR2 FQNENV. The CDR3 runs to 11 residues. CDR3 nucleotides: TGTGCCAGCAGCAGAAACAGGAATTGCACCTTC. Its protein product is CASSRNRNCTF.

A few counts support this clonotype. The chain joins TRBV7-9 to TRBJ2-7; D unresolved. This CDR3 is 11 amino acids long. Trimming shortened V by 8 bases and J by 6 bases, and 11 bases separated the two germline ends. Germline loops: CDR1 SEHNR, CDR2 FQNEAQ (reference sequence). The chain's CDR3 is CASATELEQYF. The CDR3 DNA reads as TGTGCCAGCGCCACAGAGCTCGAGCAGTACTTC.

As to this clonotype: A read error may explain this, as a much larger clone is one base away. CDR3 loop: CASGRGQAENIQYF. CDR3 in DNA: TGTGCCAGCGGCCGTGGACAGGCCGAAAACATTCAGTACTTC. The chain joins TRBV4-2 to TRBJ2-4; 7 bases are a match to TRBD1. This CDR3 has 14 amino acids. CDR1 LGHNA and CDR2 YNFKEQ come from the germline V gene. V shed 8 bases, J shed 5 bases, and the junction held 9 bases outside the gene matches.

The chain is built from TRBV5-1 and TRBJ2-3, with 8 bases fitting TRBD2. J gave up 2 bases and V 0 bases, and 5 bases lay outside the gene matches. The germline gives CDR1 SGHRS, CDR2 YFSETQ. This CDR3 has 16 residues. The CDR3 coding sequence is TGCGCCAGCAGCTTGGAGCGGGAGTCCACCACAGATACGCAGTATTTT. It specifies CASSLERESTTDTQYF.

V gene TRBV27 combines with J gene TRBJ2-5, with 9 positions matching TRBD1. The germline V gene encodes CDR1 MNHEY and CDR2 SMNVEV (reference sequence). J lost 5 bases, V lost 8 bases, and 3 bases had no gene match. This CDR3 is built from 12 residues. The CDR3 protein is CASGQGRETQYF. The CDR3 DNA is TGTGCCAGCGGACAGGGGAGGGAGACCCAGTACTTC.

The rearrangement joins TRBV28 to TRBJ2-1; weak D call: TRBD2 (6 bases). V was clipped by 7 bases and J by 10 bases, with 17 bases between them. Germline V gene sequence: CDR1 MDHEN, CDR2 SYDVKM. The CDR3 is made up of 13 amino acids. CDR3 sequence reads: CASTGSITYEQFF. CDR3 coding DNA: TGTGCCAGCACCGGGAGTATCACCTACGAGCAGTTCTTC.

The V and J genes are TRBV5-6 and TRBJ1-4; 8 nucleotides agree with TRBD1. The CDR3 length is 16 residues. Germline V lookup: CDR1 SGHDT, CDR2 YYEEEE. V trimming: 2 bases; J trimming: 1 base; junction bases outside the gene matches: 4. The CDR3 sequence: CASSFKTGVTNEKLFF. The CDR3 bases are TGTGCCAGCAGCTTCAAGACAGGGGTAACTAATGAAAAACTGTTTTTT.

This clonotype was detected only a few times. V usage is TRBV5-1 and J usage is TRBJ1-1; D remains unclear. V was pared by 1 base and J by 1 base, with 5 bases between. The CDR3 sequence is 13 residues long. The germline V gene encodes CDR1 SGHRS and CDR2 YFSETQ. As DNA, the CDR3 is TGCGCCAGCAGCTTGAGAAGGAACACTGAAGCTTTCTTT. Encoded protein: CASSLRRNTEAFF.

This rearrangement joins TRBV5-1 to TRBJ2-3; TRBD2 aligns across 13 bases. The length of the CDR3 is 17 residues. Germline CDR1 and CDR2: SGHRS and YFSETQ. V lost 2 bases and J lost 3; bases outside the gene matches: 6. In DNA form, the CDR3 reads TGCGCCAGCAGCTTTTCAGGGACTAGCGGGACTACAGATACGCAGTATTTT. Amino acids: CASSFSGTSGTTDTQYF.

The chain couples TRBV7-2 to TRBJ2-7; D is possibly TRBD2 (6 bases). CDR1 and CDR2 (germline): SGHTA, FQGNSA. The CDR3 consists of 13 residues. V shed 1 base and J shed 8 bases, with 12 bases lying between them. The CDR3 region has the DNA TGTGCCAGCAGCTTAGGCCTAGCGAGAAAGCAGTACTTC. Protein sequence: CASSLGLARKQYF.

This clonotype was counted only a few times. The CDR3 sequence is CASLGAGVTDTQYF. Written as DNA, the CDR3 is TGTGCCAGCCTTGGAGCGGGAGTGACAGATACGCAGTATTTT. V gene TRBV28 combines with J gene TRBJ2-3; 8 bases are shared with TRBD2. Trimming cost V 8 bases and J 3 bases; bases outside gene matches: 7. In germline, CDR1 is MDHEN, CDR2 SYDVKM. The CDR3 loop spans 14 amino acids.

This clonotype turned up a few times. This chain uses TRBV5-1 with TRBJ2-3; D is possibly TRBD1 (6 bases). Trimming took off 3 bases at V and 4 bases at J, with 12 bases between the two ends. This CDR3 is built from 14 residues. Germline V gene sequence: CDR1 SGHRS, CDR2 YFSETQ. The CDR3 protein is CASSSSTGSDTQYF. DNA of the CDR3: TGCGCCAGCAGCTCCTCTACAGGGTCAGATACGCAGTATTTT.

This chain links TRBV27 with TRBJ2-5; D unclear. The CDR3 consists of 11 residues. Deletions cut 8 bases from V and 5 bases from J, with 9 bases between. The germline V gene has CDR1 MNHEY and CDR2 SMNVEV (reference sequence). The CDR3 DNA is TGTGCCAGCGGCTTCAGGGAGACCCAGTACTTC. This codes for CASGFRETQYF.

The chain carries TRBV7-2 and TRBJ2-7, with D tentatively TRBD2 (6 bases). CDR1 and CDR2 from the germline V gene are SGHTA and FQGNSA. Between the trimmed V and J ends, which lost 1 base and 0 bases, there was a span of 13 bases. The CDR3 is made up of 16 amino acids. CDR3: CASSLGPGGNSYEQYF. CDR3 in DNA: TGTGCCAGCAGCTTAGGGCCCGGCGGGAACTCCTACGAGCAGTACTTC.

This clonotype showed up just a few times. The chain couples TRBV28 to TRBJ1-2; TRBD1 matches 9 bases. The V and J ends lost 5 bases and 4 bases, in that order; junction bases with no gene match: 14. Germline V CDR1 and CDR2: MDHEN, SYDVKM. This CDR3 has 17 residues. DNA for the CDR3: TGTGCCAGCAGTCCCCTCCCGGGACAGGGAAACCTCTATGGCTACACCTTC. It translates to CASSPLPGQGNLYGYTF.

The chain is built from TRBV9 and TRBJ1-2; 7 nucleotides match TRBD1. CDR3 size: 15 residues. Per the germline V gene, CDR1 is SGDLS and CDR2 is YYNGEE. Germline trimming cut 1 base from V and 3 bases from J; bases unmatched to any gene: 6. CDR3 amino acids: CASSVFDRDYYGYTF. The CDR3 DNA sequence: TGTGCCAGCAGCGTATTCGACAGGGACTACTATGGCTACACCTTC.

The genes are TRBV9 and TRBJ2-1; 8 positions match TRBD1. The germline CDR1 and CDR2 sequences are SGDLS and YYNGEE. CDR3 length equals 14 residues. Trimming cost V 3 bases and J 2 bases; bases outside gene matches: 1. DNA for the CDR3: TGTGCCAGCAGCGAACAGGGGGCCTACAATGAGCAGTTCTTC. The encoded protein is CASSEQGAYNEQFF. Variable domain in full (rest from reference TRBV9 and TRBJ2-1): DSGVTQTPKHLITATGQRVTLRCSPRSGDLSVYWYQQSLDQGLQFLIQYYNGEERAKGNILERFSAQQFPDLHSELNLSSLELGDSALYFCASSEQGAYNEQFFGPGTRLTVL.

This chain joins TRBV29-1 and TRBJ2-1, with D perhaps given as TRBD1 or TRBD2 (6 bases each). The CDR3 contains 17 residues. The germline V and J ends were trimmed by 7 bases and 3 bases, with 25 bases remaining between them. Germline CDR1 is SQVTM and CDR2 is ANQGSEA. This CDR3 is CSATALRSRGVYNEQFF. The CDR3, as DNA: TGCAGCGCCACAGCGCTGCGATCAAGGGGGGTCTACAATGAGCAGTTCTTC.

This chain links TRBV3-1 with TRBJ2-1; 15 nucleotides align to TRBD2. V was clipped by 2 bases and J by 8 bases; unmatched bases: 4. The CDR3 is 16 amino acids. Germline values: CDR1 LGHDT, CDR2 YNNKEL (reference sequence). As DNA, the CDR3 is TGTGCCAGCAGCCAAAGGACTAGCGGGAGGGTGGATGAGCAGTTCTTC. Translation: CASSQRTSGRVDEQFF.

This CDR3 is CASSSGRNTQYF. In nucleotides, the CDR3 is TGTGCCAGCAGCTCGGGGCGGAATACGCAGTATTTT. The chain uses TRBV5-4 and TRBJ2-3; D assignment may be TRBD1 or TRBD2 (5 bases each). Germline V gene sequence: CDR1 SGHNT, CDR2 YYREEE (reference sequence). V was clipped by 3 bases and J by 7 bases, with 9 bases between them. The CDR3 consists of 12 residues.

The chain has TRBV27 and TRBJ1-6; D gene unclear. The germline V and J ends were trimmed by 8 bases and 6 bases, with 5 bases remaining between them. Per germline, CDR1 MNHEY and CDR2 SMNVEV (reference sequence). This CDR3 has 11 residues. DNA of the CDR3: TGTGCCAGCGGGATTAATTCACCCCTCCACTTT. It is translated as CASGINSPLHF.

The chain employs TRBV18 and TRBJ2-3; 7 positions agree with TRBD2. Germline CDR1 and CDR2: KGHSH and LQKENI. This CDR3 comprises 17 residues. Trimming took 0 bases from V and 1 from J; bases not matched to a gene: 7. The CDR3 sequence: CASSPPWAGERTDTQYF. The CDR3 nucleotides read TGTGCCAGCTCACCACCGTGGGCGGGAGAGCGCACAGATACGCAGTATTTT.

This sequence joins TRBV29-1 and TRBJ2-1; tentatively, D is TRBD1 (6 bases). Per germline, CDR1 SQVTM and CDR2 ANQGSEA. Trimming pared 7 bases from V and 10 bases from J, leaving 20 bases between. This CDR3 spans 13 amino acids. This chain's CDR3 is CSAHRDGEREQFF. The CDR3 DNA reads as TGCAGCGCGCACAGGGACGGAGAAAGGGAGCAGTTCTTC.